These 20 T cell receptor beta chains came from one sample sequenced in a study of graft-versus-host responses after intestinal transplantation. The repertoire was sequenced with immunoSEQ multiplex PCR; TCRdb's copy has only in-frame clones and lacks some. This table has under 45,000 clones, roughly nine tenths appearing once. Here the sequenced sample was PBMCs, taken around 270 days after transplant. Every receptor here comes from a human patient who received an intestinal transplant, so some T cells may come from the graft donor.

This sequence joins TRBV10-2 and TRBJ2-7; 11 bases fit TRBD1. CDR1 is WSHSY, CDR2 SAAADI, per germline. The ends lost 6 bases at V and 4 bases at J; junction bases unmatched: 8. The CDR3 has 15 amino acids. The CDR3 protein is CASRRTGGLLYEQYF. CDR3 coding DNA: TGCGCCAGCAGACGGACAGGGGGCCTACTTTACGAGCAGTACTTC.

V is TRBV7-6 and J is TRBJ2-1; 10 bases agree with TRBD1. V was clipped by 1 base and J by 3 bases; unmatched bases: 3. Germline assignment: CDR1 SGHVS and CDR2 FNYEAQ. CDR3 length: 16 amino acids. The CDR3 DNA is TGTGCCAGCAGCTTAGTCGGGACAGGGGACTACAATGAGCAGTTCTTC. Its protein product is CASSLVGTGDYNEQFF.

The V call is TRBV2, the J call TRBJ2-5, with TRBD2 matching over 8 bases. There are 15 residues in the CDR3. Germline trimming cut 5 bases from V and 5 bases from J; bases unmatched to any gene: 10. The V gene's germline CDR1 is SNHLY and CDR2 FYNNEI. In nucleotides, the CDR3 is TGTGCCAGCAGTTCTCCGGGACTAGGGAGTGAGACCCAGTACTTC. This codes for CASSSPGLGSETQYF.

This sequence joins TRBV4-1 and TRBJ1-4; D gene uncertain. This CDR3 has 15 residues. The germline gives CDR1 MGHRA, CDR2 YSYEKL. The V end was cut by 2 bases, the J end by 0 bases, with 7 bases between. CDR3 DNA sequence: TGCGCCAGCAGCCAAATATGGGCAACTAATGAAAAACTGTTTTTT. This encodes CASSQIWATNEKLFF.

This clone turned up a few times. The chain combines TRBV6-5 with TRBJ2-7; the D is unclear. The CDR3 has 12 residues. V lost 4 bases and J 6 bases, leaving 10 bases between the germline ends. Germline V gene sequence: CDR1 MNHEY, CDR2 SVGAGI. For the CDR3, the DNA is TGTGCCAGCAGTTCTCATTCGGGCGAGCAGTACTTC. This encodes CASSSHSGEQYF.

The rearrangement joins TRBV7-2 to TRBJ2-5; D call uncertain. This CDR3 is built from 13 residues. Germline CDR1 and CDR2: SGHTA and FQGNSA. With 6 bases removed from V and 11 bases from J, the gap between germline ends came to 19 bases. Here the CDR3 reads CASSFAGSREQYF. In DNA, the CDR3 is TGTGCCAGCAGTTTCGCAGGCTCAAGGGAACAGTACTTC.

The chain uses TRBV4-1 and TRBJ2-1; TRBD2 might be the D (7 bases). The CDR3 extends over 17 amino acids. The germline V and J ends were trimmed by 0 bases and 6 bases, with 18 bases remaining between them. Germline assignment: CDR1 MGHRA and CDR2 YSYEKL. The CDR3 sequence is CASSQDTPGGPGNEQFF. In DNA form, the CDR3 reads TGCGCCAGCAGCCAAGACACACCGGGGGGCCCGGGCAATGAGCAGTTCTTC.

This chain uses TRBV5-4 with TRBJ2-4; the D call may be TRBD1 or TRBD2 (6 bases each). V was cut by 3 bases and J by 3 bases, with 13 bases left in between. Per germline, CDR1 SGHNT and CDR2 YYREEE (reference sequence). This CDR3 is 15 amino acids long. CDR3 nucleotides: TGTGCCAGCAGCTCGAGGGGGGTTCTCAAAAACATTCAGTACTTC. This codes for CASSSRGVLKNIQYF.

The chain links TRBV4-2 to TRBJ1-1, with TRBD1 as a possible D gene (5 bases). Germline loops: CDR1 LGHNA, CDR2 YNFKEQ. This CDR3 spans 15 amino acids. Trimming removed 1 base from V and 1 base from J, with 10 bases in between. The CDR3 coding sequence is TGTGCCAGCAGCCAAGTGGGGACGACGAACACTGAAGCTTTCTTT. Translated: CASSQVGTTNTEAFF.

The chain couples TRBV19 to TRBJ2-1; 9 nucleotides line up with TRBD2. There are 17 residues in the CDR3. The germline V gene encodes CDR1 LNHDA and CDR2 SQIVND (reference sequence). Losses at the gene ends were 3 bases for V and 8 bases for J; bases not matched to a gene: 14. The chain's CDR3 is CASSIGARGGSVYEQFF. In DNA, the CDR3 is TGTGCCAGTAGTATTGGGGCGCGGGGGGGCTCGGTTTATGAGCAGTTCTTC.

The V call is TRBV7-9, the J call TRBJ1-2, with a tentative D call TRBD1 (5 bases). This CDR3 has 15 amino acids. Deletions cut 5 bases from V and 4 bases from J, with 17 bases between. Germline CDR1 reads SEHNR; CDR2 reads FQNEAQ (reference sequence). CDR3 nucleotide sequence: TGTGCCAGCAGCCTCGCTGGGACGGAAAGCTATGGCTACACCTTC. This gives the protein CASSLAGTESYGYTF.

V is TRBV14 and J is TRBJ2-2, with D tentatively TRBD1 (5 bases). The CDR3 is made up of 17 amino acids. CDR1 is SGHDN, CDR2 FVKESK, per germline. Deletions cut 0 bases from V and 4 bases from J, with 15 bases between. The CDR3 DNA reads as TGTGCCAGCAGCCAAGAGTCGGCCTGGGGCCCCACCGGGGAGCTGTTTTTT. This encodes CASSQESAWGPTGELFF.

This clone was observed a few times. This chain joins TRBV7-2 and TRBJ2-2; D gene uncertain. The CDR3 is 12 amino acids. Germline V gene sequence: CDR1 SGHTA, CDR2 FQGNSA. The V and J ends lost 3 bases and 2 bases respectively, with 1 base between them. The CDR3 loop reads CASSFNTGELFF. DNA of the CDR3: TGTGCCAGCAGCTTCAACACCGGGGAGCTGTTTTTT.

V is TRBV30 and J is TRBJ2-5; D may be TRBD1 or TRBD2 (5 bases each). Trimming removed 4 bases at V and 7 bases at J, with 22 bases between. CDR1 is GTSNPN, CDR2 SVGIG, per germline (reference sequence). The CDR3 length is 15 residues. CDR3 in DNA: TGTGCCTGGAACGGAGCGTGGGGCTTCGAGGGGACCCAGTACTTC. It codes for CAWNGAWGFEGTQYF.

The V call is TRBV5-1, the J call TRBJ1-6, with D hard to call. Germline CDR1 and CDR2: SGHRS and YFSETQ. Trimming pared 2 bases from V and 7 bases from J, leaving 13 bases between. The CDR3 runs to 15 residues. CDR3 DNA sequence: TGCGCCAGCAGCTTCGGCATATATCGCAATTCACCCCTCCACTTT. Translated: CASSFGIYRNSPLHF.

The chain employs TRBV13 and TRBJ2-3; D not certain. CDR1 and CDR2 from the germline V gene are PRHDT and FYEKMQ (reference sequence). CDR3 length: 15 amino acids. V lost 5 bases to trimming and J lost 1 base, with 13 bases between them. The CDR3 here is CASSRTVTGTDTQYF. CDR3 bases: TGTGCCAGCAGCCGGACGGTTACCGGCACAGATACGCAGTATTTT.

The chain employs TRBV4-1 and TRBJ2-7; TRBD1 matches at 9 bases. This CDR3 region has 16 residues. The V and J ends lost 0 bases and 5 bases, in that order; junction bases with no gene match: 8. CDR1 and CDR2 from the germline V gene are MGHRA and YSYEKL. CDR3 protein: CASSQEGGTGRNEQYF. DNA for the CDR3: TGCGCCAGCAGCCAAGAAGGAGGGACAGGGCGCAACGAGCAGTACTTC.

The V gene is TRBV2, the J gene TRBJ1-5, with no clear D. Germline CDR1 SNHLY, CDR2 FYNNEI. The CDR3 contains 16 residues. Trimming removed 6 bases from V and 2 bases from J, with 17 bases in between. The CDR3 loop is CASRAGALDRNQPQHF. The CDR3, as DNA: TGTGCCAGCAGGGCGGGCGCTCTTGACCGCAATCAGCCCCAGCATTTT.

The V and J genes are TRBV21-1 and TRBJ1-2. TRBV21-1 is marked as a pseudogene. The CDR3 is made up of 16 amino acids. This chain's CDR3 is CASSKKGGAANYGYTF. For the CDR3, the DNA is TGTGCCAGCAGCAAAAAAGGCGGTGCAGCTAACTATGGCTACACCTTC.

A remark on this clone: This sample includes further DNA sequences coding for the same CDR3. The V call is TRBV27, the J call TRBJ1-1, with D possibly TRBD1 on 5 matching bases. Trimming removed 2 bases from V and 5 bases from J, with 12 bases in between. Germline CDR1 reads MNHEY; CDR2 reads SMNVEV (reference sequence). The CDR3 has 14 residues. The DNA for the CDR3 is TGTGCCAGCAGTTTAGTCGGCAGGGTGACTGAAGCTTTCTTT. Amino acid sequence: CASSLVGRVTEAFF.